This TCR beta chain was captured in a study of T cells in Graves' hyperthyroidism and ophthalmopathy. Using RNA transcripts as the source, TCR beta CDR3 regions were amplified. A set of HTBI primers served as the primers for a first-round RT-PCR of the TCR CDR3. TCRdb re-derived calls from the multiplex PCR reads in MiXCR, one entry per CDR3 protein. The repertoire holds around 440,000 distinct CDR3 sequences, roughly 14% seen once, with 13% to 15% in the top ten. Study observations and caveats: Most thyroid clonotypes that were expanded above 0.001 also turned up in blood. The model's output predicted ophthalmopathy at a median of 6.5 months prior to onset.

Those with hyperthyroidism were 18 to 65 years old, newly diagnosed, and ill for under 2 months. Trimming left V 3 bases short and J 2 bases short, with 8 bases between. The germline V gene has CDR1 DFQATT and CDR2 SNEGSKA (reference sequence). CDR3 length: 13 amino acids. Of note for this clonotype: Its specificity is not known.

The source is a woman aged 18-29 years with Graves' hyperthyroidism. V and J are TRBV20-1 and TRBJ2-4; D remains unclear. The sequenced material came from blood. The CDR3 DNA reads as TGCAGTGCTAGTTTGGGATCCAAAAACATTCAGTACTTC. Its protein is CSASLGSKNIQYF.